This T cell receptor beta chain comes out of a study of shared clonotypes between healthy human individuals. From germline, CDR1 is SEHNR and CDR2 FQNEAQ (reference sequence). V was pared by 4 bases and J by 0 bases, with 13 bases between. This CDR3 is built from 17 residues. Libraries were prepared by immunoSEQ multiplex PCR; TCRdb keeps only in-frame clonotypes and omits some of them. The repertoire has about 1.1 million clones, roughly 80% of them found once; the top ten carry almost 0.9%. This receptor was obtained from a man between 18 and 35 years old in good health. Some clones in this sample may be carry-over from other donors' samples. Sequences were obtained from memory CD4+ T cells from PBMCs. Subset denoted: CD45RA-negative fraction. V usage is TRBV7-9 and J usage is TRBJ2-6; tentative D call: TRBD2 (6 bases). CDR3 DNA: TGTGCCAGCAGCTCACCGGGACTTTACTCTGGGGCCAACGTCCTGACTTTC. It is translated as CASSSPGLYSGANVLTF.